One and the same sample provided the 20 T cell receptor beta chains below, sequenced in a study of kidney transplant recipient with SARS-CoV-2 infection. MiXCR was run by TCRdb on the reads, yielding one entry per CDR3 protein. Of 200,000 to 300,000 distinct CDR3 sequences listed, under 30% are singletons. The sample in question was a blood sample, obtained at baseline and on day 111 from a kidney transplant recipient. The receptors shown here come from a male patient aged 25-45 years who had COVID-19 and was a kidney transplant recipient. The T cells may come from the graft donor.

This clonotype was found many times. The chain recombines TRBV20-1 with TRBJ1-2, with 8 positions matching TRBD1. The V and J ends lost 0 bases and 5 bases, in that order; junction bases with no gene match: 5. This CDR3 is 14 amino acids long. Germline V gives CDR1 DFQATT, CDR2 SNEGSKA (reference sequence). CDR3 in amino acids: CSARDDRGSYGYTF. The CDR3 DNA follows: TGCAGTGCTAGAGATGACAGGGGTTCTTATGGCTACACCTTC.

Comment on this clonotype: It may be a read error: a sequence one base away is much more abundant. The rearrangement uses TRBV19 and TRBJ1-5, with 10 positions matching TRBD1. V shed 6 bases, J shed 4 bases, and the junction held 6 bases outside the gene matches. In germline, CDR1 is LNHDA, CDR2 SQIVND (reference sequence). The CDR3 contains 15 residues. CDR3 loop: CASSAAGQGNQPQHF. The CDR3, as DNA: TGTGCCAGTAGCGCAGCGGGACAGGGGAATCAGCCCCAGCATTTT. The variable domain in full, completed from reference TRBV19 and TRBJ1-5, reads DGGITQSPKYLFRKEGQNVTLSCEQNLNHDAMYWYRQDPGQGLRLIYYSQIVNDFQKGDIAEGYSVSREKKESFPLTVTSAQKNPTAFYLCASSAAGQGNQPQHFGDGTRLSIL.

This clonotype has a count of ten or more. The V call is TRBV19, the J call TRBJ2-6; D may correspond to TRBD1 or TRBD2 (5 bases each). With 7 bases removed from V and 2 bases from J, the gap between germline ends came to 12 bases. The CDR3 is made up of 15 amino acids. Germline CDR1 reads LNHDA; CDR2 reads SQIVND (reference sequence). CDR3 sequence reads: CASTRRGPGANVLTF. The CDR3, as DNA: TGTGCCAGTACCCGCCGGGGCCCTGGGGCCAACGTCCTGACTTTC.

Points on this clonotype: It may be a read error: a sequence one base away is much more abundant. V and J are TRBV10-2 and TRBJ1-2; 8 nucleotides agree with TRBD1. The CDR3 extends over 13 amino acids. From germline, CDR1 is WSHSY and CDR2 SAAADI. CDR3 DNA sequence: TGCGCCGGCAGCGCGGGGAGGACAGGGTACTACACCTTC. It translates to CAGSAGRTGYYTF.

This rearrangement joins TRBV3-1 to TRBJ1-1; D is unclear. This CDR3 is built from 17 residues. The germline CDR1 and CDR2 sequences are LGHDT and YNNKEL (reference sequence). Between the trimmed V and J ends, which lost 5 bases and 4 bases, there was a span of 23 bases. The CDR3 sequence: CASSYSHPTSIRTEAFF. DNA for the CDR3: TGTGCCAGCAGCTACAGTCATCCCACTTCAATTCGCACTGAAGCTTTCTTT.

Concerning this clonotype: Possible read error: a much larger clone is one base away. This chain uses TRBV7-9 with TRBJ2-7, with D perhaps given as TRBD1 or TRBD2 (5 bases each). V lost 4 bases and J 4 bases, leaving 14 bases between the germline ends. Germline V gene sequence: CDR1 SEHNR, CDR2 FQNEAQ (reference sequence). The CDR3 has 14 residues. CDR3 nucleotide sequence: TGTGCCAGCAGCTACCCGGGACGGGTTTACGAGCAGTACGTC. This codes for CASSYPGRVYEQYV.

V is TRBV5-6 and J is TRBJ1-3; perhaps TRBD1 as D (5 bases). The CDR3 contains 17 residues. The ends were cut back, 4 bases at V and 2 bases at J, with 19 bases in the middle. Germline assignment: CDR1 SGHDT and CDR2 YYEEEE. CDR3 residues: CASSPISGLATGNTIYF. CDR3 sequence (DNA): TGTGCCAGCAGCCCAATATCAGGGTTGGCTACTGGAAACACCATATATTTT.

This clonotype came up many times. The chain is built from TRBV25-1 and TRBJ1-2; the D is unclear. Trimming pared 5 bases from V and 4 bases from J, leaving 23 bases between. Germline V gene sequence: CDR1 MGHDK, CDR2 SYGVNS. This CDR3 comprises 17 residues. As DNA, the CDR3 is TGTGCCAGCAGTCCACTCAAAGAACTGGGAAAGACCTATGGCTACACCTTC. This codes for CASSPLKELGKTYGYTF.

This clonotype showed up just a few times. A read error may explain this, as a much larger clone is one base away. This chain connects TRBV9 to TRBJ1-2; D not certain. CDR1 is SGDLS and CDR2 is YYNGEE in the germline V gene. This CDR3 contains 13 residues. The CDR3: CAGSVGENYGYTF. For the CDR3, the DNA is TGTGCCGGCAGCGTTGGTGAGAACTATGGCTACACCTTC. The whole variable domain, filled in from reference TRBV9 and TRBJ1-2, reads DSGVTQTPKHLITATGQRVTLRCSPRSGDLSVYWYQQSLDQGLQFLIQYYNGEERAKGNILERFSAQQFPDLHSELNLSSLELGDSALYFCAGSVGENYGYTFGSGTRLTVV.

This clonotype was counted at least ten times. The gene calls are TRBV20-1 and TRBJ1-1; a possible D gene is TRBD1 (5 bases). This CDR3 contains 17 residues. Germline CDR1 is DFQATT and CDR2 is SNEGSKA (reference sequence). V was pared by 6 bases and J by 2 bases, with 25 bases between. CDR3 residues: CSAKKGGQGTANTEAFF. In DNA form, the CDR3 reads TGCAGTGCGAAGAAAGGTGGACAAGGGACCGCTAACACTGAAGCTTTCTTT.

A single count supports this clonotype. A much larger clonotype is one base distant, so this may be a read error. CDR3 residues: CAGVPRGVGYNEQFF. The CDR3 coding sequence is TGTGCCGGCGTCCCTCGGGGGGTCGGGTACAATGAGCAGTTCTTC. The chain couples TRBV2 to TRBJ2-1; 7 bases align to TRBD2. V trimming: 11 bases; J trimming: 4 bases; junction bases outside the gene matches: 14. This CDR3 has 15 amino acids. Per germline, CDR1 SNHLY and CDR2 FYNNEI. Full variable domain (rest looked up from reference TRBV2 and TRBJ2-1): EPEVTQTPSHQVTQMGQEVILRCVPISNHLYFYWYRQILGQKVEFLVSFYNNEISEKSEIFDDQFSVERPDGSNFTLKIRSTKLEDSAMYFCAGVPRGVGYNEQFFGPGTRLTVL.

A note on this clonotype: A read error is possible here, since a much larger clone lies one base away. The rearrangement joins TRBV30 to TRBJ2-7; D may correspond to TRBD1 or TRBD2 (5 bases each). Trimming removed 6 bases at V and 4 bases at J, with 10 bases between. Germline values: CDR1 GTSNPN, CDR2 SVGIG (reference sequence). The CDR3 covers 11 residues. CDR3 nucleotide sequence: TGTGCCTGCCAGGGAGCTTACGAGCAGTACTTC. Translation gives CACQGAYEQYF.

This clonotype was seen more than once but under ten times. The chain links TRBV19 to TRBJ2-3, with TRBD2 identical over 15 bases. Unmatched junction bases numbered 2, after V lost 5 bases and J lost 5 bases. CDR3 size: 15 residues. Germline V CDR1 and CDR2: LNHDA, SQIVND (reference sequence). Here the CDR3 DNA reads TGTGCCAGTAGTCTGGGACTAGCGGGGGGAGATACGCAGTATTTT. Translating it yields CASSLGLAGGDTQYF.

As concerns this clonotype: A much larger clone sits a single nucleotide away, making a read error possible. The CDR3 protein is CASSRTGDLAKNVQYF. The CDR3 DNA reads as TGCGCCAGCAGCCGCACGGGAGATCTAGCCAAAAACGTTCAGTACTTC. This rearrangement joins TRBV5-1 to TRBJ2-4; a possible D gene is TRBD2 (6 bases). The CDR3 is 16 amino acids. CDR1 and CDR2 from the germline V gene are SGHRS and YFSETQ. Together with reference TRBV5-1 and TRBJ2-4, the CDR3 gives the full variable domain: KAGVTQTPRYLIKTRGQQVTLSCSPISGHRSVSWYQQTPGQGLQFLFEYFSETQRNKGNFPGRFSGRQFSNSRSEMNVSTLELGDSALYLCASSRTGDLAKNVQYFGAGTRLSVL.

A remark on this clonotype: One end of the junction varies from germline; a read error may be responsible. This rearrangement joins TRBV10-3 to TRBJ2-3; 9 nucleotides match TRBD1. The germline V gene encodes CDR1 ENHRY and CDR2 SYGVKD. The CDR3 is 16 residues long. The DNA for the CDR3 is TGTGCCACCAGTGACGGCCGGACAGGGGGCACAGATACGCAGTATTTT. Amino acid sequence: CATSDGRTGGTDTQYF.

The sample holds many counts of this clonotype. The genes are TRBV12-3 or TRBV12-4 and TRBJ2-3; D gene ambiguous. The CDR3 totals 14 residues. The germline V and J ends were trimmed by 3 bases and 4 bases, with 11 bases remaining between them. The CDR3: CASSFLLNADTQYF. CDR3 coding DNA: TGTGCCAGCAGTTTTCTTCTGAATGCAGATACGCAGTATTTT.

About this clonotype: A much larger clone sits a single nucleotide away, making a read error possible. V gene TRBV4-2 combines with J gene TRBJ2-5, with TRBD1 matching 7 bases. The J call may be in error: the DNA end matches TRBJ2-7 better. CDR3 length: 16 residues. Germline CDR1 is LGHNA and CDR2 is YNFKEQ. The CDR3 region has the DNA TGTGCCAGCAGTCACCCGAAGGGACAGTGGTCCTACGAGCAGTACTTC. Translation gives CASSHPKGQWSYEQYF.

This clonotype was picked up many times. V is TRBV10-2 and J is TRBJ1-2; no clear D. CDR3 size: 17 residues. V was pared by 5 bases and J by 4 bases, with 23 bases between. Looked up from germline, CDR1 is WSHSY and CDR2 is SAAADI. Written as DNA, the CDR3 is TGCGCCAGCAGTCGGCGTTACACTTCTAGAAAGACCTATGGCTACACCTTC. This gives the protein CASSRRYTSRKTYGYTF.

This clonotype has ten or more counts. V usage is TRBV2 and J usage is TRBJ1-5; no reliable D call. Germline lookup yields CDR1 SNHLY and CDR2 FYNNEI. V lost 7 bases and J 3 bases, leaving 10 bases between the germline ends. The CDR3 runs 13 residues. The CDR3 reads CASKRGSNQPQHF. The CDR3 nucleotides are TGTGCCAGCAAGCGGGGTTCCAATCAGCCCCAGCATTTT.

This clonotype was observed a handful of times. The chain joins TRBV4-3 to TRBJ2-1, with 7 bases aligning to TRBD2. From germline, CDR1 is LGHNA and CDR2 YSLEER. V was clipped by 2 bases and J by 6 bases; unmatched bases: 13. The CDR3 is 17 amino acids. The CDR3 nucleotides read TGCGCCAGCAGCCAACCCCTGGGACCGCCGGGGGGCAATGAGCAGTTCTTC. As protein: CASSQPLGPPGGNEQFF.